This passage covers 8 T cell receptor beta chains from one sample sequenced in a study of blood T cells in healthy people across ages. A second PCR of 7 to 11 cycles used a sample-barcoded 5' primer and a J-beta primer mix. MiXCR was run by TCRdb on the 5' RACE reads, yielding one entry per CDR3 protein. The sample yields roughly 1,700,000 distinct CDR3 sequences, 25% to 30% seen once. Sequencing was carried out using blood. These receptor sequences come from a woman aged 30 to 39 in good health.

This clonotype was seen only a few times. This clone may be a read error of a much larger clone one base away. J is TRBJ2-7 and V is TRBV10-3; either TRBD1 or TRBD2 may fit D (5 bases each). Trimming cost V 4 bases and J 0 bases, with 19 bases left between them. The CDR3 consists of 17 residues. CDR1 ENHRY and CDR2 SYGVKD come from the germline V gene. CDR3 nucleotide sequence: TGTGCCATCAGTGGATCGTTGGTAGGGACCAGCTCCTACGAGCAGTACTTC. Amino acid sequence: CAISGSLVGTSSYEQYF.

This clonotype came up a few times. Here the CDR3 DNA reads TGTGCCAGCAGCGCGAGAGTTTCCGGGACAGGGAACGGGGAGCTGTTTTTT. Amino acid sequence: CASSARVSGTGNGELFF. The J gene is TRBJ2-2, the V gene TRBV9, with TRBD1 identical over 9 bases. Unmatched junction bases numbered 13, after V lost 3 bases and J lost 7 bases. Germline CDR1 is SGDLS and CDR2 is YYNGEE. The CDR3 runs 17 residues.

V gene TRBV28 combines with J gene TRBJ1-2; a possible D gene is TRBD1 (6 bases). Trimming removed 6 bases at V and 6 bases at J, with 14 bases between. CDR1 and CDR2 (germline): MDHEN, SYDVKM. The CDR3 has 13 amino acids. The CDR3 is CASSRTNRDGYTF. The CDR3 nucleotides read TGTGCCAGCAGCCGGACCAACAGGGATGGCTACACCTTC.

The CDR3 DNA is TGTGCCAGCAGCTTACTGCCCCTAGCGAGAGAGACCCAGTACTTC. It yields the protein CASSLLPLARETQYF. The V gene is TRBV7-2, the J gene TRBJ2-5, with TRBD2 as a possible D gene (6 bases). The CDR3 length is 15 residues. In germline, CDR1 is SGHTA, CDR2 FQGNSA. V shed 2 bases and J shed 4 bases, with 14 bases lying between them.

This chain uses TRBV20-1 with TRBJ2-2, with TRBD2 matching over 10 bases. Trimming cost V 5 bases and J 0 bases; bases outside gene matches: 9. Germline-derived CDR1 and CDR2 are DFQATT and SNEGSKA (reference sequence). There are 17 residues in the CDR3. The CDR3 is CSASDRTSGTNTGELFF. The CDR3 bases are TGCAGTGCTTCTGATCGGACTAGCGGCACGAACACCGGGGAGCTGTTTTTT.

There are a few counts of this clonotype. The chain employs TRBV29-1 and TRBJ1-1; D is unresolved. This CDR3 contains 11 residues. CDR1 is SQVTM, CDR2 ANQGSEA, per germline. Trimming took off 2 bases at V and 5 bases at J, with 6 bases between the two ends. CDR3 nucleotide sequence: TGCAGCGTTGAACAGCCTACTGAAGCTTTCTTT. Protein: CSVEQPTEAFF.

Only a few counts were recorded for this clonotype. This CDR3 is CSVEGRRVPYEQYF. DNA for the CDR3: TGCAGCGTTGAAGGTCGGAGGGTCCCCTACGAGCAGTACTTC. The chain is built from TRBV29-1 and TRBJ2-7; tentatively, D is TRBD2 (6 bases). V shed 1 base and J shed 2 bases, with 12 bases lying between them. CDR1 is SQVTM and CDR2 is ANQGSEA in the germline V gene. This CDR3 region has 14 residues.

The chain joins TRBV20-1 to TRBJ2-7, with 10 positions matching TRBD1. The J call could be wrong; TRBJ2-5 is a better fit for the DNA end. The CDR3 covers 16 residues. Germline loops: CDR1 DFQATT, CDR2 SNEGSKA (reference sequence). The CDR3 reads CSAPNPGTGDSETQYF. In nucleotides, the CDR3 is TGCAGTGCTCCAAACCCTGGGACAGGGGATTCGGAGACCCAGTACTTC.